This is a list of T cell receptor beta chains from one sample in a study of shared clonotypes between healthy human individuals. Here immunoSEQ multiplex PCR was the method, and the copy in TCRdb shows in-frame clones only, minus some. This sample has about 2.4 million clones, with 90% to 95% found just once. Sequencing was done on a sample of naive CD4+ T cells from PBMCs. The receptors were sampled from a man aged 18 to 29 in good health. Some clones in this sample may be carry-over from other donors' samples. Each CDR3 is given with its conserved first and last residue. D genes are given only for firm matches. The listing skips clone size in some rows; elsewhere it reads once, few, many or a size class.

J gene	D gene	clone size	V gene	CDR3 DNA	CDR3 protein
TRBJ2-3	-	once	TRBV9	TGTGCCAGCAGGGGGGGTACCACAGATACGCAGTATTTT	CASRGGTTDTQYF
TRBJ2-6	TRBD2	-	TRBV19	TGTGCCAGTAGTCCCGTTTGGAGCGGGAGGGTATCTGGGGCCAACGTCCTGACTTTC	CASSPVWSGRVSGANVLTF
TRBJ1-3	-	-	TRBV7-9	TGTGCCAGCAGCTTGGGGGCGGGAAACACCATATATTTT	CASSLGAGNTIYF
TRBJ2-7	TRBD1	-	TRBV2	TGTGCCAGCAGAACGGAGCGGGGACAGGGGAGCGAGCAGTACTTC	CASRTERGQGSEQYF
TRBJ1-1	-	-	TRBV28	TGTGCCAGCAGTTTAAAACAGGGAAACACTGAAGCTTTCTTT	CASSLKQGNTEAFF
TRBJ1-5	TRBD1	-	TRBV2	TGTGCCAGCACCCCAGGGGGGGGCAATCAGCCCCAGCATTTT	CASTPGGGNQPQHF
TRBJ2-7	-	-	TRBV6-6	TGTGCCAGCAGCCGGTCCGGCGAGCAGTACTTC	CASSRSGEQYF
TRBJ1-5	TRBD1	once	TRBV7-8	TGTGCCAGCAGCTCGGTGACAGGGGGAGAGCATTTT	CASSSVTGGEHF
TRBJ1-4	TRBD1	-	TRBV28	TGTGCCAGCAGGCCGCAGACAGGGGAGGAAGAAAAACTGTTTTTT	CASRPQTGEEEKLFF
TRBJ2-1	TRBD2	-	TRBV7-9	TGTGCCAGCAGCTCGTTTAGCGGGAGCGGTAATGAGCAGTTCTTC	CASSSFSGSGNEQFF
TRBJ2-7	TRBD1	-	TRBV6-5	TGTGCCAGCAGTGCCGGGACAGGGAGCTCCTACGAGCAGTACTTC	CASSAGTGSSYEQYF
TRBJ2-7	-	-	TRBV11-3	TGTGCCAGCAGCCGGGGGCCCACGACCGAGCAGTACTTC	CASSRGPTTEQYF
TRBJ1-2	TRBD1	few	TRBV7-9	TGTGCCAGCAGCTTAGGGACAGGCTATGGCTACACCTTC	CASSLGTGYGYTF
TRBJ2-7	TRBD2	-	TRBV27	TGTGCCAGCAGTTCCCCCGGACTAGTTGAGGAGCAGTACTTC	CASSSPGLVEEQYF
TRBJ2-7	TRBD1	-	TRBV28	TGTGCCAGCAGAACCGGGACAGGGTCCTTCTCCTACGAGCAGTACTTC	CASRTGTGSFSYEQYF
TRBJ2-7	-	-	TRBV7-2	TGTGCCAGCACCCTCGGTGGGGCTGCCGAGCAGTACTTC	CASTLGGAAEQYF
TRBJ2-2	TRBD2	once	TRBV7-3	TGTGCCAGCAGCTTAACAGCGGGAGCGAACACCGGGGAGCTGTTTTTT	CASSLTAGANTGELFF
TRBJ2-7	-	-	TRBV7-3	TGTGCCAGCAGCCGGGGCCGGGGTGGCGAGCAGTACTTC	CASSRGRGGEQYF
TRBJ2-7	-	-	TRBV6-5	TGTGCCAGCAGTTACTTGGGGAACTACGAGCAGTACTTC	CASSYLGNYEQYF
TRBJ1-5	TRBD1	-	TRBV28	TGTGCCAGCAGGGGGACAGGCAATCAGCCCCAGCATTTT	CASRGTGNQPQHF
TRBJ2-7	TRBD2	-	TRBV5-4	TGTGCCAGCAGCTTGGCCGCTGGGGCTAGCGGGAGCGAGCAGTACTTC	CASSLAAGASGSEQYF
TRBJ1-5	-	-	TRBV28	TGTGCCAGCAGTCCACCTGGTCAGCCCCAGCATTTT	CASSPPGQPQHF
TRBJ1-2	-	-	TRBV5-1	TGCGCCAGCAGCTACGACCTCAGGGGTGCATATGGCTACACCTTC	CASSYDLRGAYGYTF
TRBJ2-6	-	-	TRBV11-2	TGTGCCACCACCCGACAGCGAACCTCTGGGGCCAACGTCCTGACTTTC	CATTRQRTSGANVLTF
TRBJ2-7	-	-	TRBV18	TGTGCCAGCTCACCGAGGGCATACGAGCAGTACTTC	CASSPRAYEQYF
TRBJ1-1	-	-	TRBV5-1	TGCGCCAGCAGCCGGAGGCAAAACACTGAAGCTTTCTTT	CASSRRQNTEAFF
TRBJ2-7	-	-	TRBV5-1	TGCGCCAGCAGCTTGGGCGGGAACACCTACGAGCAGTACTTC	CASSLGGNTYEQYF
TRBJ1-4	-	-	TRBV4-2	TGTGCCAGCAGCCAGAGGGGGGCCACTAATGAAAAACTGTTTTTT	CASSQRGATNEKLFF
TRBJ2-3	TRBD2	-	TRBV4-2	TGTGCCAGCAGCCCAACGAGGGAGCGGGGGGGTGTTTCGGATACGCAGTATTTT	CASSPTRERGGVSDTQYF
TRBJ2-2	-	-	TRBV9	TGTGCCAGCAGCGTAGCGCCGGGAGCGTTGTCCGGGGAGCTGTTTTTT	CASSVAPGALSGELFF
TRBJ1-2	-	-	TRBV4-1	TGCGCCAGCAGCCAGGCCTCTGTCGGGAATACTAACTATGGCTACACCTTC	CASSQASVGNTNYGYTF
TRBJ1-1	-	few	TRBV21-1	TGTGCCAGCAGCGCAGGGGCGCGGGGGGCGGAGGACACTGAAGCTTTCTTT	CASSAGARGAEDTEAFF
TRBJ1-1	-	-	TRBV6-1	TGTGCCAGCAGTGACAGGGTATTAACTGAAGCTTTCTTT	CASSDRVLTEAFF
TRBJ2-5	-	-	TRBV4-1	TGCGCCAGCAGCCAAGGGCAGAACAAGGAGACCCAGTACTTC	CASSQGQNKETQYF
TRBJ1-1	-	-	TRBV27	TGTGCCAGCAGTCCCCGTTGGAACACTGAAGCTTTCTTT	CASSPRWNTEAFF
TRBJ1-1	-	-	TRBV2	TGTGCCAGCAGTGCCGCTGGGAGTAACACTGAAGCTTTCTTT	CASSAAGSNTEAFF
TRBJ2-3	-	-	TRBV9	TGTGCCAGCAGCTTAACCACAGATACGCAGTATTTT	CASSLTTDTQYF
TRBJ2-1	TRBD2	-	TRBV5-1	TGCGCCAGCAGCTACCTAGCGGGCTCCTACAATGAGCAGTTCTTC	CASSYLAGSYNEQFF
TRBJ1-4	-	-	TRBV10-2	TGCGCCAGCAGTTACAGGAATGAAAAACTGTTTTTT	CASSYRNEKLFF
TRBJ2-1	-	-	TRBV5-1	TGCGCCAGCAGCGTTAGCGGTAACAATGAGCAGTTCTTC	CASSVSGNNEQFF
TRBJ2-6	-	-	TRBV28	TGTGCCAGCAGTTTGCGGTCAGGGAGGACTGGGGCCAACGTCCTGACTTTC	CASSLRSGRTGANVLTF
TRBJ1-2	TRBD1	-	TRBV5-1	TGCGCCAGCAGCTTTACAGGGGTTGAAGGTGGCTACACCTTC	CASSFTGVEGGYTF
TRBJ1-1	-	-	TRBV6-5	TGTGCCAGCAGTTACCCCAGGGAGGACACTGAAGCTTTCTTT	CASSYPREDTEAFF
TRBJ2-7	-	-	TRBV18	TGTGCCAGCTCACCAATACAAAGCTCCTACGAGCAGTACTTC	CASSPIQSSYEQYF
TRBJ1-2	TRBD1	-	TRBV28	TGTGCCAGCACCGACAGGGGGCGTAAAGGCTACACCTTC	CASTDRGRKGYTF
TRBJ1-1	TRBD1	few	TRBV6-1	TGTGCCAGCAGTGAATATAGGCGACAGGGGAACACTGAAGCTTTCTTT	CASSEYRRQGNTEAFF
TRBJ2-2	-	-	TRBV18	TGTGCCAGCTCACCACCAAGCGGCGGGGAGCTGTTTTTT	CASSPPSGGELFF
TRBJ2-1	-	-	TRBV5-1	TGCGCCAGCAGCCCTCCGGGGGTGCGGCCTGGTGAGCAGTTCTTC	CASSPPGVRPGEQFF
TRBJ2-5	-	-	TRBV5-1	TGCGCCAGCAGCTCCGCAGGGAAGGAGACCCAGTACTTC	CASSSAGKETQYF
TRBJ1-2	-	-	TRBV28	TGTGCCAGCAGTAGTCTACAGGGCTACACCTTC	CASSSLQGYTF
TRBJ1-5	-	-	TRBV27	TGTGCCAGCGGACCAATCGACGGATATAGCAATCAGCCCCAGCATTTT	CASGPIDGYSNQPQHF